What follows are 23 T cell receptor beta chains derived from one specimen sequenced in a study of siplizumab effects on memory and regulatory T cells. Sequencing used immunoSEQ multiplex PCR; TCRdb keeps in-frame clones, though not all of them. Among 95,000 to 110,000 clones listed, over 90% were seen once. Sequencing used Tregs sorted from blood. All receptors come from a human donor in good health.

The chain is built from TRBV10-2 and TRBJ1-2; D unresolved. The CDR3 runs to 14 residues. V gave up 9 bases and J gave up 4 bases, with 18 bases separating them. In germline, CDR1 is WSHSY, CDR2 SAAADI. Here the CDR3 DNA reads TGCGCCAGTTCCCGGCGGACTTCAGGCTATGGCTACACCTTC. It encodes CASSRRTSGYGYTF.

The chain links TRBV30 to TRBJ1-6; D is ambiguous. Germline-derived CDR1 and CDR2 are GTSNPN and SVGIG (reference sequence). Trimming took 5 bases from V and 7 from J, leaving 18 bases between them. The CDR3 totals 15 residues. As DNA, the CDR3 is TGTGCCTGGGAAAGACTTCAGAAGTACAATTCACCCCTCCACTTT. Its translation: CAWERLQKYNSPLHF.

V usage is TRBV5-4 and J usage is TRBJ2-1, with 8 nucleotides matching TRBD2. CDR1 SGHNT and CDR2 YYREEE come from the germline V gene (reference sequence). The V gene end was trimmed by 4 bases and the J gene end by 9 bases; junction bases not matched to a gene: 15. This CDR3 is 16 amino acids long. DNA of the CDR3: TGTGCCAGCAGCCGGCCCGCGGGACTAGACTTCAGTGAGCAGTTCTTC. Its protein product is CASSRPAGLDFSEQFF.

The CDR3 DNA reads TGTGCCAGCAGTGTAGTTGGGGACTGGACTATGTTGGGCTACACCTTC. Its protein product is CASSVVGDWTMLGYTF. The J gene is TRBJ1-2, the V gene TRBV6-1, with TRBD1 as a possible D gene (5 bases). CDR3 length equals 16 residues. CDR1 is MNHNS, CDR2 SASEGT, per germline. Trimming left V 4 bases short and J 8 bases short, with 23 bases between.

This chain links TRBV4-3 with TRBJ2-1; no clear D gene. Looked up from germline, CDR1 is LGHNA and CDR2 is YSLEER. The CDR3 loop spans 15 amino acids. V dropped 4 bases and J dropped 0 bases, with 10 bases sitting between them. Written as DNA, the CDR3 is TGCGCCAGCAGCCTAAGTCTGAGCTCCTACAATGAGCAGTTCTTC. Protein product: CASSLSLSSYNEQFF.

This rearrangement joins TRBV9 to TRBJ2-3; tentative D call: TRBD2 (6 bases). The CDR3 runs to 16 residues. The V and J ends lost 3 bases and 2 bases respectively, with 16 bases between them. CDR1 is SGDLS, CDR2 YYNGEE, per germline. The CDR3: CASSGVPGLATDTQYF. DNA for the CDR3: TGTGCCAGCAGCGGGGTCCCGGGACTCGCCACAGATACGCAGTATTTT.

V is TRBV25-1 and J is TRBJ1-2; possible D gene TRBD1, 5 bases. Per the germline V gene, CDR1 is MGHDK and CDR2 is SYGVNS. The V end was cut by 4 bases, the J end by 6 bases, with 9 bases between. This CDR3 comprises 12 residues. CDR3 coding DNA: TGTGCCAGCAGTGTCGCGGGGCATGGCTACACCTTC. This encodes CASSVAGHGYTF.

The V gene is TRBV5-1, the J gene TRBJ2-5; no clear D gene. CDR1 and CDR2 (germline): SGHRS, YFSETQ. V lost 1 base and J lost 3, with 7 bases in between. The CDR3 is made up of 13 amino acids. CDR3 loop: CASSLPGKETQYF. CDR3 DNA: TGCGCCAGCAGCTTGCCCGGAAAAGAGACCCAGTACTTC.

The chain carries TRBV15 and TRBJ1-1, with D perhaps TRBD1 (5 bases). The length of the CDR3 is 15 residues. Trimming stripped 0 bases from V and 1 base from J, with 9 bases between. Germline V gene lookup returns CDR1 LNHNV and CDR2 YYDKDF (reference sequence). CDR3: CATSRDLGENTEAFF. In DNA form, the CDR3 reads TGTGCCACCAGCAGAGATCTAGGGGAGAACACTGAAGCTTTCTTT. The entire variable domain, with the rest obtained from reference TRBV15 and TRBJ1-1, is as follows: DAMVIQNPRYQVTQFGKPVTLSCSQTLNHNVMYWYQQKSSQAPKLLFHYYDKDFNNEADTPDNFQSRRPNTSFCFLDIRSPGLGDTAMYLCATSRDLGENTEAFFGQGTRLTVV.

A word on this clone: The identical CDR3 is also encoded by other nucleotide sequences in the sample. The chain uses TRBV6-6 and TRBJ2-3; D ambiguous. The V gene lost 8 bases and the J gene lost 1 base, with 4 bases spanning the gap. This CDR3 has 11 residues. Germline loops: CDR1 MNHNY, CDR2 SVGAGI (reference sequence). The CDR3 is CASGRTDTQYF. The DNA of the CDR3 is TGTGCCAGCGGACGCACAGATACGCAGTATTTT.

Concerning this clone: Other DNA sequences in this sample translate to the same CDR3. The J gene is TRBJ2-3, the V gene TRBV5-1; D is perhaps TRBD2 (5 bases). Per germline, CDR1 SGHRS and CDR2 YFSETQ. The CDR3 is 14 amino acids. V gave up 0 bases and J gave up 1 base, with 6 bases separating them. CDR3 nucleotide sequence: TGCGCCAGCAGCTTGGGGCGGGGCACAGATACGCAGTATTTT. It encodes CASSLGRGTDTQYF. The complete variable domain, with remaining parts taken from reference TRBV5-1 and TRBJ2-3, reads KAGVTQTPRYLIKTRGQQVTLSCSPISGHRSVSWYQQTPGQGLQFLFEYFSETQRNKGNFPGRFSGRQFSNSRSEMNVSTLELGDSALYLCASSLGRGTDTQYFGPGTRLTVL.

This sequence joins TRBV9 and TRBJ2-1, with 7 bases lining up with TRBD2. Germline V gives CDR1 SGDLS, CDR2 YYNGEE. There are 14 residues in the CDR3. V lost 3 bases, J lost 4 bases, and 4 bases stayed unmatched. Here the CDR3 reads CASSGGTTYNEQFF. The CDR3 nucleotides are TGTGCCAGCAGCGGAGGGACTACTTACAATGAGCAGTTCTTC.

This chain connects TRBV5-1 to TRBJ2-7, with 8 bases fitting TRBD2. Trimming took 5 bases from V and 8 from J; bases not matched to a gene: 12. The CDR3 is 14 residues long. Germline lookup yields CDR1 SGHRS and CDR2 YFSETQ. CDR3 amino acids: CASSVTSGPAQQYF. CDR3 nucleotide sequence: TGCGCCAGCAGTGTTACTAGCGGCCCAGCCCAGCAGTACTTC. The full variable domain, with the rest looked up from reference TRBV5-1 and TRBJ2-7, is KAGVTQTPRYLIKTRGQQVTLSCSPISGHRSVSWYQQTPGQGLQFLFEYFSETQRNKGNFPGRFSGRQFSNSRSEMNVSTLELGDSALYLCASSVTSGPAQQYFGPGTRLTVT.

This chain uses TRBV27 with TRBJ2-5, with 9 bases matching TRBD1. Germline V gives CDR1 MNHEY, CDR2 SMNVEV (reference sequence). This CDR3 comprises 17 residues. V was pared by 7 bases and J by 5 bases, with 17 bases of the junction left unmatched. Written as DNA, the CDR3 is TGTGCCAGCACCTCTCTAAGAGGGACAGGGATGTGGGAGACCCAGTACTTC. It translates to CASTSLRGTGMWETQYF.

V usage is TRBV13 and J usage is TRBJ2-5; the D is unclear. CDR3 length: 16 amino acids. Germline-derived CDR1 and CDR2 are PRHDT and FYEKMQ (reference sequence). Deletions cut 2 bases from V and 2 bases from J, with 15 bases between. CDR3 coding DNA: TGTGCCAGCAGCTTATTGAAGGGCGGAGTACAAGAGACCCAGTACTTC. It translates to CASSLLKGGVQETQYF.

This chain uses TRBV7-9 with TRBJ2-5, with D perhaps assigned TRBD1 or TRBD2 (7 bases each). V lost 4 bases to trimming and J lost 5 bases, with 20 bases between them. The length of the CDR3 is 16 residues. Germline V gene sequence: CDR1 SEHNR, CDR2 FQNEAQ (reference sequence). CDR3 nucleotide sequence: TGTGCCAGCAGCTGGTGGGAGGGGGCCTTAGTGGAGACCCAGTACTTC. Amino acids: CASSWWEGALVETQYF.

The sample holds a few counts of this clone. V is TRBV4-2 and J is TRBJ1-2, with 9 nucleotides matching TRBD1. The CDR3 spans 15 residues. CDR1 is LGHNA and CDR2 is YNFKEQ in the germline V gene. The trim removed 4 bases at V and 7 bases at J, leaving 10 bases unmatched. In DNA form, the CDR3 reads TGTGCCAGCAGCCCAGGGGGACAGGGTATGGGTGGCTACACCTTC. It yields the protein CASSPGGQGMGGYTF.

CDR3 nucleotide sequence: TGTGCCAGCAGCTTGACAGGAGAAGAGACCCAGTACTTC. Translation: CASSLTGEETQYF. The chain recombines TRBV5-5 with TRBJ2-5, with D perhaps TRBD1 (5 bases). From germline, CDR1 is SGHKS and CDR2 YYEKEE (reference sequence). With 1 base removed from V and 3 bases from J, the gap between germline ends came to 7 bases. The CDR3 consists of 13 residues. Looking up the rest from reference TRBV5-5 and TRBJ2-5 gives the full variable domain: DAGVTQSPTHLIKTRGQQVTLRCSPISGHKSVSWYQQVLGQGPQFIFQYYEKEERGRGNFPDRFSARQFPNYSSELNVNALLLGDSALYLCASSLTGEETQYFGPGTRLLVL.

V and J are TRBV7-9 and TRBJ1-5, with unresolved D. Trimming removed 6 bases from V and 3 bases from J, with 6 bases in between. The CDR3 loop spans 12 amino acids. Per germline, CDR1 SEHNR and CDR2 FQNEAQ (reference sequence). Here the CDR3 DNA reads TGTGCCAGCAGTGGAATCAATCAGCCCCAGCATTTT. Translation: CASSGINQPQHF. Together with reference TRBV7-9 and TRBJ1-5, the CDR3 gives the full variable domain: DTGVSQNPRHKITKRGQNVTFRCDPISEHNRLYWYRQTLGQGPEFLTYFQNEAQLEKSRLLSDRFSAERPKGSFSTLEIQRTEQGDSAMYLCASSGINQPQHFGDGTRLSIL.

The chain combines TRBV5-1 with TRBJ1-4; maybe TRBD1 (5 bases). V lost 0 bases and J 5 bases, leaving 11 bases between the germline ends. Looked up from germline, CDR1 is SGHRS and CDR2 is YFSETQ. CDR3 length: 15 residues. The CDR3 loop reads CASSLAGGLNEKLFF. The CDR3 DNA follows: TGCGCCAGCAGCTTGGCGGGGGGACTGAATGAAAAACTGTTTTTT.

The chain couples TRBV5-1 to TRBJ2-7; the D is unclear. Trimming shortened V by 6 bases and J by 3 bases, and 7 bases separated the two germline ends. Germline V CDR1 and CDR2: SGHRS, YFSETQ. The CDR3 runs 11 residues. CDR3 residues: CASKFGYEQYF. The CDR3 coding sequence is TGCGCCAGCAAGTTTGGCTACGAGCAGTACTTC.

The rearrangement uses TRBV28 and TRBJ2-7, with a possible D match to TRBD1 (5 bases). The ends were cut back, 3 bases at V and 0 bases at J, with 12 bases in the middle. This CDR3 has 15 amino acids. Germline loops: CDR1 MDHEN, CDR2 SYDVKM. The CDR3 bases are TGTGCCAGCAGTTTTTTGCAGGGCATCTCCTACGAGCAGTACTTC. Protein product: CASSFLQGISYEQYF.

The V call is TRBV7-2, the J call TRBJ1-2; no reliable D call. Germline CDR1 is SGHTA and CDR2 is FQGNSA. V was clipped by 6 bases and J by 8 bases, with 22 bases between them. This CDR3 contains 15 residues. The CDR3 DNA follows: TGTGCCAGCAGAATAGCCGAGACCAAGCTCGGAGGCTACACCTTC. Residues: CASRIAETKLGGYTF.